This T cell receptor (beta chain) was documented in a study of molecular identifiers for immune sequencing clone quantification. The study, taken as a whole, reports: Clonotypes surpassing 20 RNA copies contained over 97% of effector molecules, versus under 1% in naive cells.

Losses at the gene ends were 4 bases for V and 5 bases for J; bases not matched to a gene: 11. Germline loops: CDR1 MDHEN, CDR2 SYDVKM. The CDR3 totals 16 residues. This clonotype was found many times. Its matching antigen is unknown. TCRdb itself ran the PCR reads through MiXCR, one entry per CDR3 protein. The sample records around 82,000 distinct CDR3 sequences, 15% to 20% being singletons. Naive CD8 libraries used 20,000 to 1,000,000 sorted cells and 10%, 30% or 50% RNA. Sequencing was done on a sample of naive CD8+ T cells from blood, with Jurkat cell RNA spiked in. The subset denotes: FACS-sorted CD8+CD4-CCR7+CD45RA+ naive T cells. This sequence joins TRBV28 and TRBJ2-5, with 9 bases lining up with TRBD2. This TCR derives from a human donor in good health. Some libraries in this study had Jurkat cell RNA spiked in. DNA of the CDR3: TGTGCCAGCAGTTCCACAGTACTAGCGGGTCTGGAGACCCAGTACTTC. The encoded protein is CASSSTVLAGLETQYF.